This T cell receptor beta chain was captured in a study of patients and donors after allogeneic stem cell transplantation (dated by TCRdb to 2020 to 2021). The CDR3 runs 14 residues from the cysteine to the phenylalanine. Here the CDR3 DNA is all that survives: 42 bases in frame from base 1. CDR1 DFQATT and CDR2 SNEGSKA are derived from the germline V gene (reference sequence). V and J lose 1 base and 6 bases, and a span of 14 bases separates them. Concerning this clonotype itself: This receptor's antigen is unknown. No per-base quality is available; no much larger clone lies one base away.

The library was generated by RT-PCR. Reads for this sample came from a NextSeq 550. Using fastp trimming at Q25 and MiXCR clonotype assembly, TCRdb reanalyzed the public sequencing data and kept in-frame beta chains. All rows with the same CDR3 protein become a single entry with the most common DNA and genes. The sample table holds around 3,000 distinct CDR3 sequences, of which 5% to 5.5% were seen once. The ten largest clones add up to about 15% of the sample. Input material: blood, either unsorted or a sorted T cell fraction (not recorded which). The V and J segments used are TRBV20-1 and TRBJ2-3; TRBD2 is a possible D gene, resting on 6 matching bases. The sequence came from a human donor who was either an allogeneic HSCT recipient or a stem cell or donor lymphocyte infusion donor (not recorded which). It is not recorded whose cells these are; they may come from a transplant donor. The CDR3 region: CSARVGSGGDTQYF. The DNA sequence is TGCAGTGCTAGAGTAGGGAGTGGGGGGGATACGCAGTATTTT.